Listed here are 29 T cell receptor beta chains from one sample, sequenced in a study of Ad26.COV2.S vaccination and SARS-CoV-2 variants (dated by TCRdb to the early 2020s). In light of the paper, this sample's treatment or condition label describes: 15 to 20 received Ad26.COV2.S at low or high dose, single or two shots; a few received placebo; per-sample allocation not given. Repertoires of vaccine and placebo recipients were sequenced from samples collected on day 63 after the first injection. The library was produced with the immunoSEQ multiplex PCR assay. TCRdb retrieved this table from immuneACCESS and kept in-frame rearrangements only. Not all clones are present; in checked studies, unresolved V genes account for under half, and no reason is known for the remainder. Within this sample are 350,000 to 450,000 clones, with more than 75% of them counted one time only. The ten largest make up about 3% of the sample.

The starting material was peripheral blood, obtained in a trial of Ad26.COV2.S vaccine versus placebo. All receptors come from a person aged 18-60 years who received the Ad26.COV2.S COVID-19 vaccine or a placebo.

The chain recombines TRBV29-1 with TRBJ1-1; 7 positions match TRBD1. V shed 6 bases and J 0 bases; nucleotides not matched to a gene: 10. The CDR3 loop spans 15 amino acids. Per germline, CDR1 SQVTM and CDR2 ANQGSEA. The CDR3 DNA reads TGCAGCGTGGCTGGGTGGGACAGCTTGAACACTGAAGCTTTCTTT. As protein: CSVAGWDSLNTEAFF.

V usage is TRBV7-9 and J usage is TRBJ2-2, with 8 bases lining up with TRBD2. CDR1 SEHNR and CDR2 FQNEAQ come from the germline V gene (reference sequence). The CDR3 runs 14 residues. After removal of 2 bases from V and 7 bases from J, the junction contained 3 bases not matched to a gene. CDR3 DNA sequence: TGTGCCAGCAGCTTAAGCCTAGCGGGCGGGGAGCTGTTTTTT. Translated: CASSLSLAGGELFF. The full variable domain, completed using reference TRBV7-9 and TRBJ2-2, is DTGVSQNPRHKITKRGQNVTFRCDPISEHNRLYWYRQTLGQGPEFLTYFQNEAQLEKSRLLSDRFSAERPKGSFSTLEIQRTEQGDSAMYLCASSLSLAGGELFFGEGSRLTVL.

This rearrangement joins TRBV5-1 to TRBJ2-3; maybe TRBD1 (5 bases). Germline V gives CDR1 SGHRS, CDR2 YFSETQ. This CDR3 contains 15 residues. With 1 base removed from V and 3 bases from J, the gap between germline ends came to 12 bases. The CDR3 DNA reads TGCGCCAGCAGCTTGAATGGACATAGGACAGATACGCAGTATTTT. As protein: CASSLNGHRTDTQYF.

The chain couples TRBV5-6 to TRBJ1-6; D possibly corresponds to TRBD1 (6 bases). The CDR3 totals 16 residues. The V and J ends lost 1 base and 6 bases respectively, with 14 bases between them. The V gene's germline CDR1 is SGHDT and CDR2 YYEEEE. The CDR3: CASSLFITGFNSPLHF. The CDR3 DNA reads TGTGCCAGCAGCTTGTTCATAACAGGGTTTAATTCACCCCTCCACTTT.

V gene TRBV4-3 combines with J gene TRBJ1-1; TRBD1 matches at 9 bases. Per the germline V gene, CDR1 is LGHNA and CDR2 is YSLEER. The CDR3 loop spans 15 amino acids. The trim removed 4 bases at V and 3 bases at J, leaving 6 bases unmatched. The CDR3 DNA reads as TGCGCCAGCAGCCTCTGGACAGGGGAATACACTGAAGCTTTCTTT. It specifies CASSLWTGEYTEAFF.

The chain is built from TRBV6-5 and TRBJ2-5; D is undetermined. Per germline, CDR1 MNHEY and CDR2 SVGAGI. The CDR3 is made up of 13 amino acids. The V end was cut by 3 bases, the J end by 3 bases, with 8 bases between. In DNA, the CDR3 is TGTGCCAGCAGTTATCTTGGGGAAGAGACCCAGTACTTC. Residues: CASSYLGEETQYF.

The gene calls are TRBV5-1 and TRBJ1-4, with D maybe TRBD1 (5 bases). The CDR3 is 14 residues long. Trimming cost V 2 bases and J 8 bases, with 13 bases left between them. The germline V gene has CDR1 SGHRS and CDR2 YFSETQ. CDR3 sequence reads: CASSFDSFGEKLFF. CDR3 DNA: TGCGCCAGCAGCTTCGACAGCTTCGGAGAAAAACTGTTTTTT.

The chain is built from TRBV11-3 and TRBJ2-6; a weak D match, TRBD1 (6 bases). CDR3 length equals 17 residues. Germline loops: CDR1 SGHNT, CDR2 YENEEA. V was shortened by 5 bases and J by 4 bases, with 18 bases between the two germline ends. CDR3 protein: CASSPHEGVAGANVLTF. Written as DNA, the CDR3 is TGTGCCAGCAGCCCCCATGAGGGGGTGGCCGGGGCCAACGTCCTGACTTTC.

The CDR3 loop is CASSPSSEKLFF. DNA for the CDR3: TGTGCCAGCAGCCCCTCTAGCGAAAAACTGTTTTTT. This chain joins TRBV11-2 and TRBJ1-4; D gene ambiguous. Germline CDR1 reads SGHAT; CDR2 reads FQNNGV. V lost 5 bases and J lost 8, with 9 bases in between. The CDR3 consists of 12 residues. Drawing the rest from reference TRBV11-2 and TRBJ1-4, the complete variable domain is EAGVAQSPRYKIIEKRQSVAFWCNPISGHATLYWYQQILGQGPKLLIQFQNNGVVDDSQLPKDRFSAERLKGVDSTLKIQPAKLEDSAVYLCASSPSSEKLFFGSGTQLSVL.

This chain connects TRBV3-1 (or the pseudogene TRBV3-2) to TRBJ2-1; 7 bases align to TRBD2. Trimming cost V 1 base and J 4 bases; bases outside gene matches: 16. The germline gives CDR1 LGHDT, CDR2 YNNKEL (reference sequence). The length of the CDR3 is 19 residues. The CDR3 DNA follows: TGTGCCAGCAGCCAAGCCAGACGGAGCGGGGAAAACCCTTACAATGAGCAGTTCTTC. Encoded protein: CASSQARRSGENPYNEQFF.

The genes are TRBV5-1 and TRBJ2-1; D possibly corresponds to TRBD2 (7 bases). Per germline, CDR1 SGHRS and CDR2 YFSETQ. The CDR3 runs 15 residues. Trimming removed 4 bases at V and 4 bases at J, with 15 bases between. CDR3 nucleotides: TGCGCCAGCAGCACAACGGGGGGCCCTTACAATGAGCAGTTCTTC. Encoded protein: CASSTTGGPYNEQFF.

The genes are TRBV4-2 and TRBJ2-2; the D gene could be TRBD1 or TRBD2 (6 bases each). The V and J ends lost 1 base and 6 bases respectively, with 21 bases between them. The CDR3 totals 18 residues. Germline V gene sequence: CDR1 LGHNA, CDR2 YNFKEQ. Here the CDR3 DNA reads TGTGCCAGCAGCCAAGGACCAATCGAGGGGGGACTCCCCGGGGAGCTGTTTTTT. Translation gives CASSQGPIEGGLPGELFF.

This chain connects TRBV7-2 to TRBJ1-2; a weak D match, TRBD1 (5 bases). CDR1 is SGHTA and CDR2 is FQGNSA in the germline V gene. There are 13 residues in the CDR3. Trimming left V 3 bases short and J 6 bases short, with 11 bases between. CDR3 amino acids: CASSFRRGHGYTF. The DNA for the CDR3 is TGTGCCAGCAGCTTTAGGAGGGGACATGGCTACACCTTC.

The gene calls are TRBV12-3 or TRBV12-4 and TRBJ1-2; D is unclear. V lost 6 bases and J lost 3, with 11 bases in between. This CDR3 has 13 amino acids. This chain's CDR3 is CASRIGVHYGYTF. In DNA form, the CDR3 reads TGTGCCAGCAGAATCGGGGTACACTATGGCTACACCTTC.

This clone was counted a single time. The genes are TRBV29-1 and TRBJ1-1, with 7 bases matching TRBD1. CDR1 is SQVTM, CDR2 ANQGSEA, per germline. The V segment lost 6 bases and the J segment 1 base; nucleotides outside the gene matches: 2. This CDR3 comprises 12 residues. The chain's CDR3 is CSVRTGNTEAFF. The CDR3 DNA is TGCAGCGTGCGGACAGGGAACACTGAAGCTTTCTTT.

The V call is TRBV6-2 or TRBV6-3, the J call TRBJ1-3; 7 nucleotides line up with TRBD1. The CDR3 is made up of 16 amino acids. Trimming at V came to 0 bases and at J to 2 bases, leaving 4 bases not matched to a gene. CDR1 and CDR2 (germline): MNHEY, SVGEGT. In DNA, the CDR3 is TGTGCCAGCAGTTACTCTCGGACAGGAACTGGAAACACCATATATTTT. Translating it yields CASSYSRTGTGNTIYF.

V gene TRBV27 combines with J gene TRBJ1-6, with D possibly TRBD1 on 5 matching bases. CDR1 and CDR2 from the germline V gene are MNHEY and SMNVEV (reference sequence). V was clipped by 2 bases and J by 8 bases, with 10 bases between them. This CDR3 contains 14 residues. CDR3 sequence (DNA): TGTGCCAGCAGTTTAAGCAGGGCGCATTCACCCCTCCACTTT. Amino acid sequence: CASSLSRAHSPLHF.

CDR3 in amino acids: CATGEASSYNEQFF. The DNA for the CDR3 is TGTGCCACCGGGGAGGCTAGCTCCTACAATGAGCAGTTCTTC. This rearrangement joins TRBV6-6 to TRBJ2-1, with D maybe TRBD2 (6 bases). V was shortened by 10 bases and J by 0 bases, with 13 bases between the two germline ends. CDR3 size: 14 residues. Germline V gene lookup returns CDR1 MNHNY and CDR2 SVGAGI (reference sequence).

V is TRBV6-2 or TRBV6-3 and J is TRBJ2-2; 9 nucleotides align to TRBD2. Germline CDR1 is MNHEY and CDR2 is SVGEGT. The V segment lost 0 bases and the J segment 3 bases; nucleotides outside the gene matches: 14. This CDR3 contains 20 residues. Here the CDR3 reads CASSYSAPFERGDHTGELFF. CDR3 DNA: TGTGCCAGCAGTTACTCGGCGCCTTTTGAGCGGGGGGACCACACCGGGGAGCTGTTTTTT.

The V call is TRBV18, the J call TRBJ2-7; D gene uncertain. The CDR3 is 12 amino acids. Germline assignment: CDR1 KGHSH and CDR2 LQKENI. V lost 3 bases and J 2 bases, leaving 5 bases between the germline ends. In DNA, the CDR3 is TGTGCCAGCTCACCGGCAACCTACGAGCAGTACTTC. As protein: CASSPATYEQYF. Full variable domain (missing parts from reference TRBV18 and TRBJ2-7): NAGVMQNPRHLVRRRGQEARLRCSPMKGHSHVYWYRQLPEEGLKFMVYLQKENIIDESGMPKERFSAEFPKEGPSILRIQQVVRGDSAAYFCASSPATYEQYFGPGTRLTVT.

This chain connects TRBV14 to TRBJ2-1; 10 nucleotides align to TRBD2. Germline V CDR1 and CDR2: SGHDN, FVKESK. Trimming took 1 base from V and 2 from J; bases not matched to a gene: 2. This CDR3 region has 16 residues. This CDR3 reads CASSQVGLAAYNEQFF. The CDR3 nucleotides read TGTGCCAGCAGCCAAGTCGGACTAGCGGCCTACAATGAGCAGTTCTTC.

Comment on this clone: A junction end diverges from the germline sequence, so it may reflect a read error. V usage is TRBV6-6 and J usage is TRBJ2-7; D gene ambiguous. Germline CDR1 MNHNY, CDR2 SVGAGI (reference sequence). The CDR3 has 12 amino acids. The CDR3 spells CASSYSGEPNNF. In DNA form, the CDR3 reads TGTGCCAGCAGTTACTCAGGAGAACCCAATAACTTC.

This chain links TRBV27 with TRBJ2-1; TRBD1 or TRBD2 may be the D gene (5 bases each). This CDR3 comprises 13 residues. CDR1 is MNHEY, CDR2 SMNVEV, per germline (reference sequence). Trimming pared 4 bases from V and 3 bases from J, leaving 7 bases between. Here the CDR3 DNA reads TGTGCCAGCAGTTGGGACGGCTACAATGAGCAGTTCTTC. Translating it yields CASSWDGYNEQFF.

This chain connects TRBV12-3 or TRBV12-4 to TRBJ2-2; D is unclear. Trimming removed 7 bases at V and 7 bases at J, with 7 bases between. This CDR3 contains 11 residues. CDR3: CASTYGGELFF. For the CDR3, the DNA is TGTGCCAGCACATATGGCGGGGAGCTGTTTTTT.

The genes are TRBV7-9 and TRBJ1-4, with unresolved D. Germline CDR1 is SEHNR and CDR2 is FQNEAQ (reference sequence). The CDR3 sequence is 15 residues long. V was pared by 4 bases and J by 8 bases, with 17 bases between. CDR3 nucleotides: TGTGCCAGCAGCTCTTCCGGGAAAAGGAGCGAAAAACTGTTTTTT. This translates into CASSSSGKRSEKLFF.

The chain carries TRBV27 and TRBJ2-1; TRBD1 agrees at 7 bases. This CDR3 is built from 12 residues. Germline V lookup: CDR1 MNHEY, CDR2 SMNVEV (reference sequence). V dropped 6 bases and J dropped 6; count of bases not matched to a gene: 2. The CDR3 DNA reads TGTGCCAGCAGGACAGGGCCCAATGAGCAGTTCTTC. It encodes CASRTGPNEQFF.

This clone has only one observation. The chain joins TRBV29-1 to TRBJ1-2; D is uncertain. CDR1 and CDR2 from the germline V gene are SQVTM and ANQGSEA. The CDR3 length is 11 residues. Between the trimmed V and J ends, which lost 5 bases and 5 bases, there was a span of 9 bases. CDR3 region: CSVQTLYGYTF. CDR3 coding DNA: TGCAGCGTTCAGACGCTTTATGGCTACACCTTC.

The V call is TRBV6-2 or TRBV6-3, the J call TRBJ1-4; D not certain. V lost 6 bases, J lost 0 bases, and 2 bases lay in between. Germline V lookup: CDR1 MNHEY, CDR2 SVGEGT. CDR3 length: 12 amino acids. The CDR3 loop reads CASSPTNEKLFF. For the CDR3, the DNA is TGTGCCAGCAGCCCAACTAATGAAAAACTGTTTTTT.

V gene TRBV6-5 combines with J gene TRBJ1-1, with 10 bases matching TRBD1. Unmatched junction bases numbered 4, after V lost 2 bases and J lost 4 bases. Per the germline V gene, CDR1 is MNHEY and CDR2 is SVGAGI. The CDR3 has 15 amino acids. The CDR3 loop reads CASSYLTGGRTEAFF. The DNA of the CDR3 is TGTGCCAGCAGTTACCTGACAGGGGGCCGCACTGAAGCTTTCTTT.